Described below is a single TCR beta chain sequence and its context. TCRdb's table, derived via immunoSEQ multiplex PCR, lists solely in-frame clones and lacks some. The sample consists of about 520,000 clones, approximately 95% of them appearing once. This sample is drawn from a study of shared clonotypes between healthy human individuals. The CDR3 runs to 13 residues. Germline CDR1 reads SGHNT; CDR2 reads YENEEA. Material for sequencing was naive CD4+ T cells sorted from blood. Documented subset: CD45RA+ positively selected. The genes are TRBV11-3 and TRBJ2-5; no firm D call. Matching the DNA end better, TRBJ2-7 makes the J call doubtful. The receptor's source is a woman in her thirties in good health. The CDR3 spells CASSLGGMGEQYF. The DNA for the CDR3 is TGTGCCAGCAGCTTAGGAGGAATGGGCGAGCAGTACTTC.